This T cell receptor beta chain is from a study of blood T cells in healthy people across ages. A J-beta primer mix and a sample-barcoded 5' primer were used in a second PCR of about 6 to 12 cycles. One entry per CDR3 protein, called by TCRdb with MiXCR from the 5' RACE reads. The sample holds about 1.4 million distinct CDR3 sequences, around 59% seen once. Whole-study results and caveats: While age rose, TCR beta diversity per million T cells dropped in a roughly linear way.

Each sample had at least 7 million PBMCs isolated. Note on this clonotype: What it recognizes is unknown.

This TCR came from a man between 18 and 29 years old in good health. The sequencing input was blood.

The CDR3 nucleotides are TGCAGCGTTGAAAATCCTAGAAACTACGAGCAGTACTTC. Encoded protein: CSVENPRNYEQYF. The gene calls are TRBV29-1 and TRBJ2-7; D gene uncertain. Trimming took 2 bases from V and 3 from J, leaving 11 bases between them. Germline loops: CDR1 SQVTM, CDR2 ANQGSEA. The CDR3 contains 13 residues.